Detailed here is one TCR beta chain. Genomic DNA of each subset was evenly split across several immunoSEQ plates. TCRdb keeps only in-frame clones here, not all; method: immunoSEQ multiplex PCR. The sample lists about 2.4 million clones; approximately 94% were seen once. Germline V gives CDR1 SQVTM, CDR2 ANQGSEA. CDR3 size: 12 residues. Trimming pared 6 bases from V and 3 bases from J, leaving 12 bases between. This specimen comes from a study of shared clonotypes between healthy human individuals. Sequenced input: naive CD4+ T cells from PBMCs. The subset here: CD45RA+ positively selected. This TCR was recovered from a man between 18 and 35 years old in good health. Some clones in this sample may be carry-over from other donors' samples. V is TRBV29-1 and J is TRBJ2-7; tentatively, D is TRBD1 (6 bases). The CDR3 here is CSVRGWDYEQYF. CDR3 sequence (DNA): TGCAGCGTCAGGGGTTGGGACTACGAGCAGTACTTC.